This TCR beta chain was recorded in a study of blood T cell repertoires in COVID-19. Germline V gene sequence: CDR1 SGHRS, CDR2 YFSETQ. The CDR3 extends over 18 amino acids. After removal of 1 base from V and 1 base from J, the junction contained 5 bases not matched to a gene. In the original analysis: Estimation of nucleated cell counts relied on the amplification of reference gene primers. Libraries were prepared by immunoSEQ multiplex PCR; TCRdb keeps only in-frame clonotypes and omits some of them. That table supplies the V and J calls and clone size; D and trimming were determined from the DNA. The sample holds tens of thousands of clones, about 79% seen once.

The chain joins TRBV5-1 to TRBJ2-2; 12 bases align to TRBD2. Sequenced input: peripheral blood. The receptor was derived from a man aged 55 to 70 with acute or convalescent COVID-19. The CDR3 nucleotides read TGCGCCAGCAGCTTGCCGCTAGCGGGGGGGCTGAACACCGGGGAGCTGTTTTTT. Encoded protein: CASSLPLAGGLNTGELFF.